The 18 T cell receptor beta chains below all came from one sample that was sequenced in a study of cytomegalovirus exposure and HLA in healthy donors. Here immunoSEQ multiplex PCR was the method, and the copy in TCRdb shows in-frame clones only, minus some. Of 300,000 to 450,000 clones listed, roughly 90% are singletons. Sequences were obtained from PBMCs. These TCRs come from a woman between 18 and 29 years old in good health and CMV-seronegative.

The table lists this clone with a count of one. V is TRBV29-1 and J is TRBJ2-2; 9 bases line up with TRBD2. There are 14 residues in the CDR3. Germline-derived CDR1 and CDR2 are SQVTM and ANQGSEA. V was pared by 5 bases and J by 5 bases, with 6 bases of the junction left unmatched. The CDR3 sequence is CSVWLAGSTGELFF. CDR3 sequence (DNA): TGCAGCGTTTGGCTAGCGGGGAGTACCGGGGAGCTGTTTTTT.

The V call is TRBV9, the J call TRBJ2-3; a possible D gene is TRBD2 (6 bases). CDR1 and CDR2 from the germline V gene are SGDLS and YYNGEE. With 0 bases removed from V and 0 bases from J, the gap between germline ends came to 11 bases. This CDR3 has 16 amino acids. CDR3 loop: CASSVGGGVSTDTQYF. The CDR3 DNA reads TGTGCCAGCAGCGTAGGAGGAGGGGTTAGCACAGATACGCAGTATTTT. Filled out from reference TRBV9 and TRBJ2-3, the complete variable domain reads DSGVTQTPKHLITATGQRVTLRCSPRSGDLSVYWYQQSLDQGLQFLIQYYNGEERAKGNILERFSAQQFPDLHSELNLSSLELGDSALYFCASSVGGGVSTDTQYFGPGTRLTVL.

The rearrangement uses TRBV6-5 and TRBJ2-7; no firm D call. Trimming removed 5 bases at V and 1 base at J, with 6 bases between. CDR1 is MNHEY, CDR2 SVGAGI, per germline. This CDR3 spans 12 amino acids. Here the CDR3 reads CASSPSSYEQYF. CDR3 bases: TGTGCCAGCAGTCCGAGTTCCTACGAGCAGTACTTC.

This clone was detected many times. This chain uses TRBV27 with TRBJ2-4, with D possibly TRBD2 on 6 matching bases. The germline CDR1 and CDR2 sequences are MNHEY and SMNVEV (reference sequence). The CDR3 consists of 14 residues. The V gene lost 5 bases and the J gene lost 6 bases, with 14 bases spanning the gap. In DNA, the CDR3 is TGTGCCAGCAGTCCGACTAGTACGGGAAACATTCAGTACTTC. Its protein is CASSPTSTGNIQYF.

The rearrangement joins TRBV10-3 to TRBJ1-1; TRBD1 matches 8 bases. V lost 4 bases and J lost 5; bases outside the gene matches: 12. Looked up from germline, CDR1 is ENHRY and CDR2 is SYGVKD. There are 16 residues in the CDR3. The DNA of the CDR3 is TGTGCCATCAGTGTCCGTGACAGGGGTCTCCATACTGAAGCTTTCTTT. Its translation is CAISVRDRGLHTEAFF.

The chain recombines TRBV15 with TRBJ2-2; 8 nucleotides line up with TRBD1. CDR1 is LNHNV, CDR2 YYDKDF, per germline (reference sequence). The CDR3 is made up of 16 amino acids. V shed 5 bases and J 2 bases; nucleotides not matched to a gene: 7. The CDR3 coding sequence is TGTGCCACCAGCCCCCAGGGGGCGGGTAACACCGGGGAGCTGTTTTTT. Translation gives CATSPQGAGNTGELFF.

The chain is built from TRBV6-6 and TRBJ2-5; possibly TRBD1 for D (6 bases). Per germline, CDR1 MNHNY and CDR2 SVGAGI (reference sequence). This CDR3 has 15 residues. V dropped 6 bases and J dropped 2 bases, with 16 bases sitting between them. CDR3 sequence: CASRTGQRRQETQYF. The CDR3 bases are TGTGCCAGCAGGACTGGACAGCGACGGCAAGAGACCCAGTACTTC.

This chain joins TRBV7-9 and TRBJ2-1; D is perhaps TRBD2 (5 bases). With 5 bases removed from V and 6 bases from J, the gap between germline ends came to 8 bases. CDR1 SEHNR and CDR2 FQNEAQ come from the germline V gene (reference sequence). The CDR3 totals 12 residues. The CDR3 sequence: CASSPTSNEQFF. The CDR3 DNA reads TGTGCCAGCAGCCCAACTAGCAATGAGCAGTTCTTC.

The V and J genes are TRBV7-9 and TRBJ2-1; 7 bases fit TRBD1. Per germline, CDR1 SEHNR and CDR2 FQNEAQ (reference sequence). CDR3 length: 16 residues. The trim removed 5 bases at V and 0 bases at J, leaving 7 bases unmatched. CDR3 loop: CASSQLGQSSYNEQFF. In DNA form, the CDR3 reads TGTGCCAGCAGCCAATTGGGACAGAGCTCCTACAATGAGCAGTTCTTC.

The gene calls are TRBV27 and TRBJ2-1, with D possibly matching TRBD2 (6 bases). V was cut by 0 bases and J by 7 bases, with 16 bases left in between. This CDR3 contains 16 residues. CDR1 and CDR2 from the germline V gene are MNHEY and SMNVEV (reference sequence). The CDR3, as DNA: TGTGCCAGCAGTTTATCCCCCTCGGGAGCTTCAAATGAGCAGTTCTTC. Translation gives CASSLSPSGASNEQFF.

The rearrangement uses TRBV5-1 and TRBJ2-2; a weak D match, TRBD2 (6 bases). The CDR3 extends over 16 amino acids. V was shortened by 4 bases and J by 4 bases, with 17 bases between the two germline ends. Germline CDR1 reads SGHRS; CDR2 reads YFSETQ. CDR3 residues: CASSRLTGSATGELFF. The CDR3 DNA follows: TGCGCCAGCAGCAGACTCACCGGGAGTGCCACCGGGGAGCTGTTTTTT.

The chain couples TRBV10-2 to TRBJ1-2, with 7 bases fitting TRBD1. Trimming at V came to 2 bases and at J to 2 bases, leaving 2 bases not matched to a gene. There are 14 residues in the CDR3. Germline CDR1 reads WSHSY; CDR2 reads SAAADI. This CDR3 reads CASSEDRANYGYTF. In DNA form, the CDR3 reads TGCGCCAGCAGTGAGGACAGGGCCAACTATGGCTACACCTTC.

The sample holds one count of this clone. J is TRBJ2-7 and V is TRBV6-6; 13 bases are a match to TRBD2. V lost 8 bases to trimming and J lost 6 bases; unmatched junction nucleotides: 10. The germline V gene encodes CDR1 MNHNY and CDR2 SVGAGI (reference sequence). The CDR3 extends over 15 amino acids. The CDR3 region is CASQPRLAGGREQYF. In DNA, the CDR3 is TGTGCCAGCCAGCCCCGACTAGCGGGGGGCCGCGAGCAGTACTTC.

V and J are TRBV7-6 and TRBJ2-3; 9 nucleotides align to TRBD2. CDR3 length: 16 residues. Germline V CDR1 and CDR2: SGHVS, FNYEAQ. The V and J ends lost 1 base and 2 bases, in that order; junction bases with no gene match: 4. This CDR3 is CASSLEAGGLTDTQYF. The CDR3 DNA reads as TGTGCCAGCAGCTTAGAGGCGGGGGGGCTCACAGATACGCAGTATTTT.

The rearrangement links TRBV11-2 to TRBJ1-1; no clear D gene. Per germline, CDR1 SGHAT and CDR2 FQNNGV. V was trimmed by 4 bases and J by 0 bases, leaving 12 bases between them. The CDR3 runs to 15 residues. CDR3 in DNA: TGTGCCAGCAGCTCGCAGACTCTTATGAACACTGAAGCTTTCTTT. Its protein is CASSSQTLMNTEAFF.

This rearrangement joins TRBV7-9 to TRBJ2-7, with D tentatively TRBD2 (6 bases). Germline CDR1 SEHNR, CDR2 FQNEAQ (reference sequence). The V gene lost 7 bases and the J gene lost 7 bases, with 17 bases spanning the gap. CDR3 length: 13 residues. In DNA, the CDR3 is TGTGCCAGCACCAGACTAGGACCTCGTGAGCAGTACTTC. Protein sequence: CASTRLGPREQYF.

The rearrangement uses TRBV28 and TRBJ1-2; D gene uncertain. CDR1 and CDR2 (germline): MDHEN, SYDVKM. This CDR3 spans 15 amino acids. The ends were cut back, 5 bases at V and 1 base at J, with 14 bases in the middle. The CDR3 sequence: CASSIGGSLNYGYTF. Written as DNA, the CDR3 is TGTGCCAGCAGTATAGGAGGATCCCTTAACTATGGCTACACCTTC.

Only one count was recorded for this clone. V is TRBV5-1 and J is TRBJ2-1; 7 nucleotides line up with TRBD2. Germline CDR1 and CDR2: SGHRS and YFSETQ. V lost 0 bases and J lost 4; bases outside the gene matches: 4. The CDR3 has 15 residues. CDR3 loop: CASSLGGTKYNEQFF. The CDR3 region has the DNA TGCGCCAGCAGCTTGGGTGGGACTAAATACAATGAGCAGTTCTTC.